The 20 T cell receptor beta chains below were found in one sample sequenced in a study of blood T cells in healthy people across ages. For the second PCR, which ran for roughly 7 to 11 cycles, a sample-barcoded 5' primer and a J-beta primer mix were used. From the 5' RACE reads, TCRdb called clonotypes with MiXCR, one entry per CDR3 protein. The sample yields 600,000 to 900,000 distinct CDR3 sequences, around a quarter seen once. The same data also went into a second study, on T cells of mothers and their children.

The sample taken for sequencing was blood. These receptors originate from a boy younger than 18 in good health.

This clonotype was seen a few times. This rearrangement joins TRBV7-2 to TRBJ2-1, with TRBD2 identical over 15 bases. Trimming cost V 3 bases and J 6 bases; bases outside gene matches: 6. The CDR3 loop spans 17 amino acids. The germline V gene encodes CDR1 SGHTA and CDR2 FQGNSA. The CDR3 region has the DNA TGTGCCAGCAGCTTCCGAGGACTAGCGGGAGGGTCCAATGAGCAGTTCTTC. This translates into CASSFRGLAGGSNEQFF.

This clonotype showed up just a few times. The chain has TRBV18 and TRBJ2-6; D unresolved. The germline V gene encodes CDR1 KGHSH and CDR2 LQKENI. Trimming stripped 2 bases from V and 4 bases from J, with 9 bases between. This CDR3 is 15 amino acids long. The CDR3 here is CASSPVAPGANVLTF. The DNA for the CDR3 is TGTGCCAGCTCACCAGTGGCCCCGGGGGCCAACGTCCTGACTTTC.

The table lists this clonotype with a few counts. The chain couples TRBV5-4 to TRBJ1-4; TRBD1 matches at 7 bases. V gave up 4 bases and J gave up 4 bases; unmatched junction bases: 7. This CDR3 region has 15 residues. Germline CDR1 is SGHNT and CDR2 is YYREEE (reference sequence). The CDR3 nucleotides are TGTGCCAGCAGCCCCTGGGACAGTAATAATGAAAAACTGTTTTTT. It yields the protein CASSPWDSNNEKLFF.

This chain connects TRBV2 to TRBJ2-5; 8 bases match TRBD1. The better agreement between TRBJ2-1 and the DNA end casts doubt on the J call. The CDR3 has 14 residues. The germline V gene encodes CDR1 SNHLY and CDR2 FYNNEI. CDR3 region: CASSERTGPNEQFF. In DNA, the CDR3 is TGTGCCAGCAGTGAAAGGACAGGGCCCAATGAGCAGTTCTTC.

The gene calls are TRBV2 and TRBJ2-1; D might be TRBD1 or TRBD2, each matching 6 bases. The CDR3 sequence is 14 residues long. Trimming removed 10 bases from V and 0 bases from J, with 13 bases in between. Germline CDR1 SNHLY, CDR2 FYNNEI. The chain's CDR3 is CANRLGGSYNEQFF. The CDR3 DNA sequence: TGTGCCAACCGACTAGGGGGCTCCTACAATGAGCAGTTCTTC. Full variable domain (rest looked up from reference TRBV2 and TRBJ2-1): EPEVTQTPSHQVTQMGQEVILRCVPISNHLYFYWYRQILGQKVEFLVSFYNNEISEKSEIFDDQFSVERPDGSNFTLKIRSTKLEDSAMYFCANRLGGSYNEQFFGPGTRLTVL.

The V and J genes are TRBV3-1 and TRBJ2-5, with D possibly matching TRBD2 (6 bases). This CDR3 is 15 amino acids long. The V gene lost 4 bases and the J gene lost 5 bases, with 17 bases spanning the gap. From germline, CDR1 is LGHDT and CDR2 YNNKEL (reference sequence). The DNA for the CDR3 is TGTGCCAGCAGCCCCGGGAGTCAAGGGCTGGAGACCCAGTACTTC. It specifies CASSPGSQGLETQYF.

In this sample, this clonotype turned up a few times. V usage is TRBV7-9 and J usage is TRBJ1-4; 8 positions match TRBD1. The J segment lost 7 bases and the V segment lost 5 bases, leaving 12 bases of the junction unmatched. CDR1 is SEHNR, CDR2 FQNEAQ, per germline (reference sequence). This CDR3 is 16 amino acids long. Here the CDR3 DNA reads TGTGCCAGCAGCCCCCCCGGACAGGGCTATCTTGAAAAACTGTTTTTT. This gives the protein CASSPPGQGYLEKLFF.

The chain combines TRBV20-1 with TRBJ2-5; 9 nucleotides match TRBD2. The CDR3 is 16 amino acids. From germline, CDR1 is DFQATT and CDR2 SNEGSKA (reference sequence). With 5 bases clipped from V and 2 bases from J, the junction kept 12 bases outside the gene matches. CDR3 protein: CSASRVSGGPQETQYF. CDR3 coding DNA: TGCAGTGCTTCAAGGGTCAGCGGGGGGCCACAAGAGACCCAGTACTTC.

This clonotype was detected only a few times. V usage is TRBV7-6 and J usage is TRBJ1-4; D call uncertain. V lost 1 base and J lost 2, with 8 bases in between. The CDR3 has 15 residues. Germline values: CDR1 SGHVS, CDR2 FNYEAQ. This CDR3 reads CASSLEGLTNEKLFF. DNA of the CDR3: TGTGCCAGCAGCTTAGAGGGTTTGACTAATGAAAAACTGTTTTTT.

This clonotype was recorded at least ten times. V usage is TRBV5-6 and J usage is TRBJ2-1; TRBD2 matches 9 bases. There are 17 residues in the CDR3. V trimming: 3 bases; J trimming: 0 bases; junction bases outside the gene matches: 7. Germline V gene sequence: CDR1 SGHDT, CDR2 YYEEEE. The CDR3 nucleotides are TGTGCCAGCAGCTCTCCACTAGCGGGTCGCTCCTACAATGAGCAGTTCTTC. Translating it yields CASSSPLAGRSYNEQFF. The full variable domain, with the rest looked up from reference TRBV5-6 and TRBJ2-1, is DAGVTQSPTHLIKTRGQQVTLRCSPKSGHDTVSWYQQALGQGPQFIFQYYEEEERQRGNFPDRFSGHQFPNYSSELNVNALLLGDSALYLCASSSPLAGRSYNEQFFGPGTRLTVL.

The J gene is TRBJ2-5, the V gene TRBV28, with 7 bases matching TRBD2. CDR1 and CDR2 from the germline V gene are MDHEN and SYDVKM. The CDR3 loop spans 15 amino acids. J lost 5 bases, V lost 6 bases, and 12 bases had no gene match. The CDR3 DNA reads TGTGCCAGCAGGAGTCTGGGCGGGGGACCGGAGACCCAGTACTTC. It codes for CASRSLGGGPETQYF.

This clonotype was recorded a few times. The chain employs TRBV12-3 or TRBV12-4 and TRBJ1-2; D is perhaps TRBD1 (5 bases). The CDR3 length is 13 residues. Trimming took off 4 bases at V and 8 bases at J, with 14 bases between the two ends. The CDR3 bases are TGTGCCAGCAGTTCCAGGGATCCTTCCGGCTACACCTTC. This translates into CASSSRDPSGYTF.

The sample holds a few counts of this clonotype. The chain employs TRBV20-1 and TRBJ1-5; D gene ambiguous. Germline V CDR1 and CDR2: DFQATT, SNEGSKA (reference sequence). This CDR3 is 11 amino acids long. V gave up 3 bases and J gave up 7 bases, with 7 bases separating them. As DNA, the CDR3 is TGCAGTGCTAGTGCCGGCCAGCCCCAGCATTTT. Its protein product is CSASAGQPQHF.

This clonotype turned up a few times. This chain uses TRBV3-1 with TRBJ1-2, with TRBD1 identical over 8 bases. Germline trimming cut 4 bases from V and 8 bases from J; bases unmatched to any gene: 6. The CDR3 has 13 amino acids. Germline CDR1 and CDR2: LGHDT and YNNKEL (reference sequence). The CDR3 spells CASSLPDREGYTF. DNA of the CDR3: TGTGCCAGCAGCCTCCCGGACAGGGAAGGCTACACCTTC.

Ten or more counts support this clonotype. The rearrangement joins TRBV3-1 to TRBJ2-5; a weak D match, TRBD1 (5 bases). This CDR3 contains 13 residues. Germline assignment: CDR1 LGHDT and CDR2 YNNKEL (reference sequence). Trimming cost V 6 bases and J 3 bases, with 11 bases left between them. This CDR3 is CASSYRWEETQYF. Here the CDR3 DNA reads TGTGCCAGCAGTTACAGGTGGGAAGAGACCCAGTACTTC.

This clonotype has only a few counts. The chain carries TRBV20-1 and TRBJ2-7; TRBD2 matches at 12 bases. Looked up from germline, CDR1 is DFQATT and CDR2 is SNEGSKA (reference sequence). The CDR3 totals 14 residues. The V segment lost 3 bases and the J segment 1 base; nucleotides outside the gene matches: 1. CDR3 DNA: TGCAGTGCTAGTACTAGCGGGGGGTCCTACGAGCAGTACTTC. Encoded protein: CSASTSGGSYEQYF.

This clonotype has just a few counts. The DNA for the CDR3 is TGTGCCAGCAGCTCCGAGACTAGTTTATCGCAAGAGACCCAGTACTTC. Amino acids: CASSSETSLSQETQYF. The V gene is TRBV7-2, the J gene TRBJ2-5; D may be TRBD2 (6 bases). The V and J ends lost 4 bases and 2 bases respectively, with 17 bases between them. This CDR3 comprises 16 residues. Per the germline V gene, CDR1 is SGHTA and CDR2 is FQGNSA.

This clonotype was picked up many times. J is TRBJ2-5 and V is TRBV3-1; D is possibly TRBD1 (5 bases). CDR3 length: 14 amino acids. The ends were cut back, 1 base at V and 1 base at J, with 7 bases in the middle. CDR1 is LGHDT and CDR2 is YNNKEL in the germline V gene (reference sequence). The CDR3 loop reads CASSQGGSQETQYF. In nucleotides, the CDR3 is TGTGCCAGCAGCCAAGGGGGCTCCCAAGAGACCCAGTACTTC.

The chain has TRBV2 and TRBJ2-5; no clear D gene. The CDR3 covers 11 residues. The germline CDR1 and CDR2 sequences are SNHLY and FYNNEI. Trimming took 7 bases from V and 5 from J, leaving 8 bases between them. CDR3: CASNTRETQYF. CDR3 DNA: TGTGCCAGCAATACGAGGGAGACCCAGTACTTC.

V is TRBV10-3 and J is TRBJ2-3; D gene uncertain. V was cut by 10 bases and J by 1 base, with 15 bases left in between. The CDR3 length is 14 residues. Germline V gives CDR1 ENHRY, CDR2 SYGVKD. The CDR3 is CATRNPLGTDTQYF. CDR3 DNA sequence: TGTGCCACCAGGAACCCCCTGGGCACAGATACGCAGTATTTT.